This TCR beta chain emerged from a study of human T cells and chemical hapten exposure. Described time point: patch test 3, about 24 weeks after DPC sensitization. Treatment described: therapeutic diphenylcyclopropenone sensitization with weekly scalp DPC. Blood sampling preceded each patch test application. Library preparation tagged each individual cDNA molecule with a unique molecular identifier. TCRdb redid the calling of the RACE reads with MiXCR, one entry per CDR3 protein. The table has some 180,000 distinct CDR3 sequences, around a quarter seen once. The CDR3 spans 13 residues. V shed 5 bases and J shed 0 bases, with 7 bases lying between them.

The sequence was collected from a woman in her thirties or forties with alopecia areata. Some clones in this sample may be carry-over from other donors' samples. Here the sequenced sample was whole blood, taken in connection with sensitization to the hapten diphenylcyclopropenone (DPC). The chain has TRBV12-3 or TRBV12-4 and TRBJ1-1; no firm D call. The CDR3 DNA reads TGTGCCAGCAGTCATCCTCTGAACACTGAAGCTTTCTTT. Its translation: CASSHPLNTEAFF.